The T cell receptor beta chain under discussion was sequenced for a study of identifying expanded T cells in peripheral blood. V was cut by 2 bases and J by 2 bases, with 7 bases left in between. The CDR3 is 13 amino acids. CDR1 is SGHDT, CDR2 YYEEEE, per germline. Remarks on this clone: Antigen unknown.

Sequencing was performed with immunoSEQ multiplex PCR; in TCRdb, only in-frame clones are kept and a portion is missing. Of some 120,000 clones listed, about 80% are singletons. Overall study findings and caveats: Technical replicates showed roughly 1.2 changed clones; around 2 weeks 15 to 20; four weeks 19. Variance in clone template counts between approximately two-week samples significantly increased with total template count across all healthy donors.

Collection occurred without any documented infections or immune events in donors. The origin of this receptor is a person between 18 and 70 years old in good health. The gene calls are TRBV5-6 and TRBJ1-2; maybe TRBD1 (5 bases). The sequenced sample was blood. The CDR3 spells CASSFEGNYGYTF. The CDR3 region has the DNA TGTGCCAGCAGCTTTGAGGGGAACTATGGCTACACCTTC.